A single sample gave rise to the 20 T cell receptor beta chains below, sequenced in a study of OX40 agonist ivuxolimab in advanced cancers. Sequencing was performed with immunoSEQ multiplex PCR; in TCRdb, only in-frame clones are kept and a portion is missing. The data contain over 85,000 clones, roughly 89% of them singletons. The source material was CD4+ or CD8+ T cells sorted from blood, sampled in a trial of the OX40 agonist ivuxolimab. The source of these receptors is an adult with an advanced solid tumor such as melanoma, head and neck, liver or kidney cancer.

The chain's CDR3 is CAWSLTPGTSGGYTF. The CDR3 DNA follows: TGTGCCTGGAGTCTCACACCCGGGACATCTGGAGGCTACACCTTC. The chain uses TRBV30 and TRBJ1-2; maybe TRBD1 (6 bases). Germline loops: CDR1 GTSNPN, CDR2 SVGIG (reference sequence). The length of the CDR3 is 15 residues. Deletions cut 2 bases from V and 8 bases from J, with 21 bases between.

V and J are TRBV4-2 and TRBJ1-2; D may be TRBD1 (6 bases). V was trimmed by 4 bases and J by 5 bases, leaving 14 bases between them. CDR1 LGHNA and CDR2 YNFKEQ come from the germline V gene. The CDR3 totals 14 residues. CDR3 protein: CASSRRTDAYGYTF. In DNA form, the CDR3 reads TGTGCCAGCAGCCGACGGACAGATGCATATGGCTACACCTTC.

This clone was detected once. This rearrangement joins TRBV27 to TRBJ1-1; 9 bases fit TRBD1. The length of the CDR3 is 17 residues. Germline CDR1 and CDR2: MNHEY and SMNVEV (reference sequence). After removal of 2 bases from V and 5 bases from J, the junction contained 12 bases not matched to a gene. CDR3 in DNA: TGTGCCAGCAGTTTAGCAGGACAGGGGATGGGCTGGACTGAAGCTTTCTTT. This translates into CASSLAGQGMGWTEAFF.

The V gene is TRBV10-3, the J gene TRBJ1-3; D gene ambiguous. The CDR3 contains 17 residues. Trimming cost V 0 bases and J 0 bases, with 12 bases left between them. Germline CDR1 is ENHRY and CDR2 is SYGVKD. CDR3 residues: CAISESRGYSSGNTIYF. CDR3 DNA: TGTGCCATCAGTGAGTCGAGAGGGTACTCCTCTGGAAACACCATATATTTT.

The chain combines TRBV2 with TRBJ2-5; no firm D call. The CDR3 contains 14 residues. The V gene's germline CDR1 is SNHLY and CDR2 FYNNEI. The V end was cut by 8 bases, the J end by 2 bases, with 15 bases between. The CDR3 region has the DNA TGTGCCAGCCAAGGACCAACAGTACAAGAGACCCAGTACTTC. Residues: CASQGPTVQETQYF.

This chain links TRBV9 with TRBJ2-1, with TRBD1 matching over 8 bases. There are 14 residues in the CDR3. V lost 3 bases, J lost 6 bases, and 5 bases stayed unmatched. In germline, CDR1 is SGDLS, CDR2 YYNGEE. Here the CDR3 DNA reads TGTGCCAGCAGCGCCCAGGGGGCAGGCAATGAGCAGTTCTTC. Translated, it gives CASSAQGAGNEQFF.

The table lists this clone with a count of one. This rearrangement joins TRBV11-2 to TRBJ2-1, with a possible D match to TRBD1 (5 bases). This CDR3 contains 17 residues. The germline V gene has CDR1 SGHAT and CDR2 FQNNGV. Between the trimmed V and J ends, which lost 5 bases and 0 bases, there was a span of 17 bases. This chain's CDR3 is CASSLPVGLLSYNEQFF. In DNA, the CDR3 is TGTGCCAGCAGCCTGCCCGTGGGGCTCCTCTCCTACAATGAGCAGTTCTTC.

This clone appeared once. The rearrangement joins TRBV7-2 to TRBJ2-7; perhaps TRBD2 as D (5 bases). The germline gives CDR1 SGHTA, CDR2 FQGNSA. The CDR3 covers 16 residues. Trimming pared 5 bases from V and 0 bases from J, leaving 17 bases between. CDR3 DNA sequence: TGTGCCAGCAGCGCCCAATTGGACGGGGACTCCTACGAGCAGTACTTC. Amino acid sequence: CASSAQLDGDSYEQYF.

The chain couples TRBV4-2 to TRBJ2-1, with 7 bases lining up with TRBD2. CDR1 and CDR2 from the germline V gene are LGHNA and YNFKEQ. V was clipped by 1 base and J by 7 bases; unmatched bases: 10. This CDR3 region has 16 residues. Here the CDR3 reads CASSQVPAGRRNEQFF. The DNA of the CDR3 is TGTGCCAGCAGCCAAGTCCCAGCGGGAAGGAGGAATGAGCAGTTCTTC.

This sequence joins TRBV28 and TRBJ2-4; D is unclear. Looked up from germline, CDR1 is MDHEN and CDR2 is SYDVKM. V was shortened by 1 base and J by 1 base, with 8 bases between the two germline ends. The CDR3 has 15 residues. The CDR3 DNA sequence: TGTGCCAGCAGTTTATCAGAACGGGCCAAAAACATTCAGTACTTC. Protein sequence: CASSLSERAKNIQYF. Drawing the rest from reference TRBV28 and TRBJ2-4, the complete variable domain is DVKVTQSSRYLVKRTGEKVFLECVQDMDHENMFWYRQDPGLGLRLIYFSYDVKMKEKGDIPEGYSVSREKKERFSLILESASTNQTSMYLCASSLSERAKNIQYFGAGTRLSVL.

In nucleotides, the CDR3 is TGTGCCAGTAGTGTCCAGGGGAACACTGAAGCTTTCTTT. This translates into CASSVQGNTEAFF. The V call is TRBV19, the J call TRBJ1-1; D is perhaps TRBD1 (5 bases). With 5 bases removed from V and 1 base from J, the gap between germline ends came to 8 bases. Germline V CDR1 and CDR2: LNHDA, SQIVND (reference sequence). CDR3 length: 13 residues.

DNA of the CDR3: TGTGCCAGCCGAAAAGGGGGGTACACTGAAGCTTTCTTT. This codes for CASRKGGYTEAFF. The chain uses TRBV6-1 and TRBJ1-1; D is possibly TRBD1 (6 bases). CDR1 is MNHNS and CDR2 is SASEGT in the germline V gene. The CDR3 is 13 residues long. V gave up 8 bases and J gave up 3 bases, with 13 bases separating them.

This sequence joins TRBV28 and TRBJ1-2; 8 bases align to TRBD1. CDR1 MDHEN and CDR2 SYDVKM come from the germline V gene. There are 18 residues in the CDR3. The ends lost 5 bases at V and 1 base at J; junction bases unmatched: 15. The DNA of the CDR3 is TGTGCCAGCAGTCCACCCGACCCTGGACAGGGAGATAACTATGGCTACACCTTC. Its translation is CASSPPDPGQGDNYGYTF.

This chain uses TRBV27 with TRBJ2-7; 8 bases match TRBD2. The CDR3 spans 16 residues. Trimming removed 5 bases from V and 2 bases from J; junction bases left unmatched: 11. Germline loops: CDR1 MNHEY, CDR2 SMNVEV (reference sequence). The CDR3 loop is CASSPYGTRMPYEQYF. Here the CDR3 DNA reads TGTGCCAGCAGTCCGTATGGGACTAGGATGCCCTACGAGCAGTACTTC.

The V and J genes are TRBV4-1 and TRBJ1-2; no clear D gene. CDR3 length: 16 residues. The ends were cut back, 0 bases at V and 6 bases at J, with 17 bases in the middle. Germline CDR1 reads MGHRA; CDR2 reads YSYEKL. The CDR3 sequence: CASSQDVGRAPHGYTF. The CDR3 DNA reads as TGCGCCAGCAGCCAAGATGTCGGCAGAGCACCTCATGGCTACACCTTC.

This chain uses TRBV11-2 with TRBJ2-3; 10 bases match TRBD2. Germline-derived CDR1 and CDR2 are SGHAT and FQNNGV. The trim removed 5 bases at V and 1 base at J, leaving 12 bases unmatched. The CDR3 loop spans 18 amino acids. This chain's CDR3 is CASSQYYLGTSGTDTQYF. In DNA, the CDR3 is TGTGCCAGCAGCCAATACTACCTTGGGACTAGCGGCACAGATACGCAGTATTTT.

The chain uses TRBV27 and TRBJ2-1, with D possibly TRBD1 on 5 matching bases. Trimming shortened V by 3 bases and J by 9 bases, and 9 bases separated the two germline ends. The CDR3 totals 12 residues. Per germline, CDR1 MNHEY and CDR2 SMNVEV (reference sequence). CDR3 bases: TGTGCCAGCAGTTTGTCCCAGGGTGAGCAGTTCTTC. Amino acid sequence: CASSLSQGEQFF.

The chain couples TRBV2 to TRBJ2-5; TRBD2 agrees at 9 bases. Germline V gene data show CDR1 as SNHLY and CDR2 as FYNNEI. After removal of 10 bases from V and 3 bases from J, the junction contained 9 bases not matched to a gene. The CDR3 has 14 amino acids. The CDR3 region is CATSPLAGKETQYF. In DNA, the CDR3 is TGTGCCACCTCCCCCCTAGCGGGAAAAGAGACCCAGTACTTC.

This clone has just one count. The chain links TRBV21-1 to TRBJ2-7; the table's TRBD1 call for D was not verified on the DNA. TRBV21-1 is described as a pseudogene. The CDR3 has 17 amino acids. The CDR3 nucleotides are TGTGCCAGCAGCAGCACGGACAGGACGGTCCAAATCTACGAGCAGTACTTC. It specifies CASSSTDRTVQIYEQYF.

The chain carries TRBV12-5 and TRBJ1-6; 7 positions agree with TRBD1. Germline values: CDR1 LGHNT, CDR2 FRNRAP. The CDR3 has 15 amino acids. V lost 1 base to trimming and J lost 8 bases; unmatched junction nucleotides: 5. CDR3 nucleotide sequence: TGTGCTAGTGGTTTGGGGGCCAGGGGGGATTCACCCCTCCACTTT. This encodes CASGLGARGDSPLHF.